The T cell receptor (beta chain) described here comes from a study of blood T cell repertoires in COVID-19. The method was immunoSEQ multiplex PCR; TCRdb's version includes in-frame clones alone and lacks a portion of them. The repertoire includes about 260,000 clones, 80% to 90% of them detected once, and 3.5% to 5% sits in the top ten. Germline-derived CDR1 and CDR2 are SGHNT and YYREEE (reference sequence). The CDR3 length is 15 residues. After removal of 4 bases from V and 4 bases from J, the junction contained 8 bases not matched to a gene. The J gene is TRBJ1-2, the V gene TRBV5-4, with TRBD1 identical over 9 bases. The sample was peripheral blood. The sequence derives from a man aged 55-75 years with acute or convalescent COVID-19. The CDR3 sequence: CASSPGTGPLYGYTF. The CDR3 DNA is TGTGCCAGCAGCCCCGGGACAGGGCCGCTCTATGGCTACACCTTC.